Listed below are T cell receptor beta chains from one sample, sequenced in a study of cytomegalovirus exposure and HLA in healthy donors. Clones were sequenced by immunoSEQ multiplex PCR, and TCRdb holds only the in-frame ones, with some missing. The table lists around 300,000 clones, roughly two thirds of them singletons. Sequenced input: PBMCs. These receptors came from a female donor in good health and CMV-seronegative. Both conserved end residues are part of each CDR3. D genes are given only for firm matches. Clone size is shown for a subset of rows, as once, few, many or a class of expanded clone.

>TRBJ1-1|-|TRBD1|15|TRBV7-9
CASSSPGTGNTEAFF
TGTGCCAGCAGCAGTCCCGGGACAGGGAACACTGAAGCTTTCTTT
>TRBJ2-2|-|-|15|TRBV6-5
CASSYSTDGAGELFF
TGTGCCAGCAGTTACTCGACGGATGGAGCGGGGGAGCTGTTTTTT
>TRBJ2-3|-|TRBD2|14|TRBV10-3
CAITSGSEADTQYF
TGTGCCATCACCAGCGGGAGTGAGGCAGATACGCAGTATTTT
>TRBJ2-7|-|-|13|TRBV25-1
CASSDDRPDEQYF
TGTGCCAGCAGTGATGACAGGCCCGACGAGCAGTACTTC
>TRBJ2-3|-|-|12|TRBV5-4
CASSNPGLAQYF
TGTGCCAGCAGCAATCCGGGACTGGCGCAGTATTTT
>TRBJ2-4|-|TRBD1|17|TRBV10-2
CASSEDRAQPAKNIQYF
TGCGCCAGCAGCGAGGACAGGGCCCAGCCAGCCAAAAACATTCAGTACTTC
>TRBJ2-3|-|-|16|TRBV28
CASSPLLERGTDTQYF
TGTGCCAGCAGTCCCCTCCTTGAGAGGGGCACAGATACGCAGTATTTT
>TRBJ1-1|-|-|15|TRBV5-6
CASSLAATLNTEAFF
TGTGCCAGCAGCTTGGCAGCGACTTTGAACACTGAAGCTTTCTTT
>TRBJ1-1|-|-|14|TRBV5-4
CASRRSDSDTEAFF
TGTGCCAGCAGGCGGTCAGATTCCGACACTGAAGCTTTCTTT
>TRBJ1-5|-|-|15|TRBV2
CASSGQGRGGQPQHF
TGTGCCAGCAGTGGGCAAGGGCGGGGTGGGCAGCCCCAGCATTTT
>TRBJ1-5|-|-|15|TRBV28
CASSSTDSSNQPQHF
TGTGCCAGCAGTTCGACAGACTCTAGCAATCAGCCCCAGCATTTT
>TRBJ1-1|-|TRBD1|14|TRBV4-1
CASSRTGFFEGTFF
TGCGCCAGCAGCCGGACAGGGTTTTTTGAAGGAACTTTCTTT
>TRBJ1-2|few|-|15|TRBV28
CASSLWAEANYGYTF
TGTGCCAGCAGTTTATGGGCGGAGGCTAACTATGGCTACACCTTC
>TRBJ1-3|-|-|15|TRBV7-9
CASSFARVSGNTIYF
TGTGCCAGCAGCTTCGCCAGGGTGTCCGGAAACACCATATATTTT
>TRBJ2-2|-|-|16|TRBV7-9
CASSLSAAGGTGELFF
TGTGCCAGCAGCTTATCGGCGGCTGGGGGGACCGGGGAGCTGTTTTTT
>TRBJ2-7|-|-|16|TRBV10-3
CAISEKFSGASYEQYF
TGTGCCATCAGTGAGAAATTTAGCGGAGCTTCCTACGAGCAGTACTTC
>TRBJ2-1|-|TRBD2|15|TRBV18
CASSPPSPSGRAGFF
TGTGCCAGCTCACCACCGTCCCCTAGCGGGAGGGCCGGGTTCTTC
>TRBJ2-7|-|TRBD1|15|TRBV10-3
CAISDPGTGVNEQYF
TGTGCCATCAGTGACCCCGGGACAGGGGTTAACGAGCAGTACTTC
>TRBJ2-7|-|TRBD2|19|TRBV13
CASSGRTSGSLGSSYEQYF
TGTGCCAGCAGCGGCCGGACTAGCGGGAGTCTTGGGAGCTCCTACGAGCAGTACTTC
>TRBJ2-1|-|TRBD1|14|TRBV2
CAMSGQGAYNEQFF
TGTGCCATGAGCGGACAGGGGGCCTACAATGAGCAGTTCTTC
>TRBJ2-1|-|-|14|TRBV27
CASRTGASYNEQFF
TGTGCCAGCAGAACAGGAGCGTCCTACAATGAGCAGTTCTTC
>TRBJ2-2|-|-|14|TRBV19
CASNINSNTGELFF
TGTGCCAGTAATATCAACTCGAACACCGGGGAGCTGTTTTTT